These T cell receptor beta chains were read from a single sample in a study of graft-versus-host responses after intestinal transplantation. Assay used: immunoSEQ multiplex PCR; TCRdb lists only in-frame clones, some missing. The profile shows around 92,000 clones, about 83% of them singletons. Sequenced material: PBMCs, taken 255 days after intestinal transplant. Source of these receptors: a human patient who received an intestinal transplant, so some T cells may come from the graft donor. CDR3s include the opening cysteine and the closing phenylalanine or tryptophan. D genes are given only for firm matches. Size is stated for part of the rows, as once, few or many counts, or as a class when the clone is expanded.

NA	NA	TRBV27	TRBJ2-1	CASSLGYRNGGSYNEQFF	TGTGCCAGCAGTTTAGGGTATAGAAACGGGGGCTCCTACAATGAGCAGTTCTTC
NA	NA	TRBV7-8	TRBJ2-7	CASSVNRAHEQYF	TGTGCCAGCAGCGTTAACAGAGCCCACGAGCAGTACTTC
TRBD2	NA	TRBV2	TRBJ2-7	CASSELGGRARYEQYF	TGTGCCAGCAGTGAATTGGGGGGGAGGGCCCGCTACGAGCAGTACTTC
NA	NA	TRBV6-1	TRBJ2-7	CASRGSSYEQYF	TGTGCCAGCAGGGGCAGCAGCTACGAGCAGTACTTC
NA	NA	TRBV7-2	TRBJ1-5	CASSRGGEISNQPQHF	TGTGCCAGCAGCCGTGGTGGGGAAATTAGCAATCAGCCCCAGCATTTT
NA	NA	TRBV19	TRBJ1-3	CGGGAGNTIYF	TGTGGCGGGGGCGCTGGAAACACCATATATTTT
TRBD1	NA	TRBV19	TRBJ2-7	CASSIWGQGKEQQYF	TGTGCCAGTAGTATATGGGGACAGGGGAAAGAACAGCAGTACTTC
TRBD2	NA	TRBV6-5	TRBJ2-1	CASSNRVAGVNEQFF	TGTGCCAGCAGTAATCGGGTAGCGGGAGTAAATGAGCAGTTCTTC
TRBD1	NA	TRBV6-6	TRBJ2-4	CASSGQGARENIQYF	TGTGCCAGCAGTGGACAGGGGGCGCGGGAAAACATTCAGTACTTC
NA	NA	TRBV5-6	TRBJ2-7	CASSLRVRQGNYEQYF	TGTGCCAGCAGCTTGAGGGTCCGGCAGGGAAACTACGAGCAGTACTTC
TRBD2	NA	TRBV2	TRBJ2-7	CASSEGLAGAYEQYF	TGTGCCAGCAGTGAAGGACTAGCGGGGGCCTACGAGCAGTACTTC
NA	NA	TRBV5-8	TRBJ1-2	CASSLIWFYGYTF	TGTGCCAGCAGCTTGATTTGGTTTTATGGCTACACCTTC
NA	NA	TRBV5-1	TRBJ2-1	CASSFFDPLEQFF	TGCGCCAGCAGCTTTTTCGATCCCCTGGAGCAGTTCTTC
NA	NA	TRBV6-5	TRBJ2-7	CASSYSTQQYF	TGTGCCAGCAGTTACTCAACGCAGCAGTACTTC
NA	NA	TRBV7-3	TRBJ1-1	CASSLTVMNTEAFF	TGTGCCAGCAGCCTGACAGTTATGAACACTGAAGCTTTCTTT
NA	NA	TRBV7-6	TRBJ1-6	CASSLGMGGTYNSPLHF	TGTGCCAGCAGCTTAGGGATGGGAGGGACCTATAATTCACCCCTCCACTTT
NA	NA	TRBV7-9	TRBJ2-4	CASSRTGKNIQYF	TGTGCCAGCAGCCGGACGGGGAAAAACATTCAGTACTTC
NA	few	TRBV6-5	TRBJ2-1	CASSYSRGYNEQFF	TGTGCCAGCAGTTACTCGCGGGGTTACAATGAGCAGTTCTTC
NA	once	TRBV6-1	TRBJ2-3	CATARGTDTQYF	TGTGCCACCGCTCGAGGAACAGATACGCAGTATTTT
TRBD2	NA	TRBV10-2	TRBJ2-7	CASSDRGGMTEQYF	TGCGCCAGCAGTGATCGGGGGGGCATGACCGAGCAGTACTTC
NA	once	TRBV29-1	TRBJ2-7	CSVGGSYEQYF	TGCAGCGTTGGCGGATCCTACGAGCAGTACTTC
NA	NA	TRBV7-2	TRBJ2-1	CASSYDWTNNEQFF	TGTGCCAGCAGCTATGACTGGACCAACAATGAGCAGTTCTTC
NA	NA	TRBV27	TRBJ2-1	CASSVGMNNEQFF	TGTGCCAGCAGTGTTGGTATGAACAATGAGCAGTTCTTC
TRBD1	NA	TRBV4-3	TRBJ1-2	CASSQDTGQGAKGYTF	TGCGCCAGTAGCCAAGATACGGGACAGGGGGCGAAGGGCTACACCTTC
NA	NA	TRBV9	TRBJ2-3	CASSFRDFTDTQYF	TGTGCCAGCAGCTTCCGGGACTTCACAGATACGCAGTATTTT
TRBD2	NA	TRBV5-4	TRBJ2-7	CASSLDGTSASYEQYF	TGTGCCAGCAGCCTGGATGGGACTAGCGCCTCCTACGAGCAGTACTTC
TRBD1	few	TRBV2	TRBJ1-5	CASSGQGGNQPQHF	TGTGCCAGCAGTGGACAGGGGGGCAATCAGCCCCAGCATTTT
NA	NA	TRBV5-4	TRBJ2-7	CASSLDRAEQYF	TGTGCCAGCAGCTTGGACAGGGCCGAGCAGTACTTC
NA	NA	TRBV30	TRBJ1-4	CAWSPGRDEKLFF	TGTGCCTGGAGTCCGGGCAGAGATGAAAAACTGTTTTTT
NA	NA	TRBV6-5	TRBJ2-3	CASSKGDFGTDTQYF	TGTGCCAGCAGTAAAGGGGATTTTGGCACAGATACGCAGTATTTT
NA	NA	TRBV6-1	TRBJ1-2	CASSEAPPGPYGYTF	TGTGCCAGCAGTGAGGCGCCGCCGGGGCCTTATGGCTACACCTTC
NA	NA	TRBV4-3	TRBJ1-5	CASSQGNGDYQPQHF	TGCGCCAGCAGCCAAGGAAACGGGGACTATCAGCCCCAGCATTTT
TRBD2	NA	TRBV4-2	TRBJ2-3	CASSQSVRSAGGSTDTQYF	TGTGCCAGCAGCCAGAGCGTTAGATCAGCGGGGGGTAGCACAGATACGCAGTATTTT
NA	once	TRBV5-3	TRBJ1-5	CARSLVVQPQHF	TGTGCCAGAAGCTTGGTAGTTCAGCCCCAGCATTTT
NA	few	TRBV5-6	TRBJ1-1	CASSLKGAEAFF	TGTGCCAGCAGCTTGAAGGGAGCTGAAGCTTTCTTT
TRBD1	NA	TRBV7-9	TRBJ1-1	CASISGTGGTEAFF	TGTGCCAGTATATCCGGGACAGGGGGGACTGAAGCTTTCTTT
TRBD2	NA	TRBV5-1	TRBJ2-7	CASSFGDGGTPSYEQYF	TGCGCCAGCAGCTTTGGTGACGGGGGGACTCCCTCTTACGAGCAGTACTTC
TRBD1	NA	TRBV10-3	TRBJ2-1	CAISGAGTGGDYNEQFF	TGTGCCATCAGTGGGGCCGGGACAGGGGGAGACTACAATGAGCAGTTCTTC
NA	NA	TRBV28	TRBJ1-1	CASSSYGRWGRNTEAFF	TGTGCCAGCAGTTCCTATGGGCGGTGGGGGCGGAACACTGAAGCTTTCTTT
NA	NA	TRBV27	TRBJ2-1	CASTRGAEQFF	TGTGCCAGCACCAGGGGGGCTGAGCAGTTCTTC
NA	once	TRBV29-1	TRBJ2-3	CSVRQTSDTQYF	TGCAGCGTCCGACAGACCTCAGATACGCAGTATTTT
NA	NA	TRBV6-6	TRBJ2-5	CASKEYQETQYF	TGTGCCAGTAAGGAGTACCAAGAGACCCAGTACTTC
NA	NA	TRBV5-1	TRBJ1-2	CASSLYPETYGYTF	TGCGCCAGCAGCTTGTATCCAGAAACCTATGGCTACACCTTC
TRBD2	NA	TRBV6-5	TRBJ2-2	CASSSLRLAGAGELFF	TGTGCCAGCAGTTCCCTCCGACTAGCGGGGGCCGGGGAGCTGTTTTTT
NA	NA	TRBV28	TRBJ1-3	CATALTLGRTASGNTIYF	TGTGCCACGGCTCTAACCTTGGGCAGGACAGCCTCTGGAAACACCATATATTTT
TRBD1	NA	TRBV20-1	TRBJ1-1	CSAIGTGEAFF	TGCAGTGCGATAGGGACAGGGGAAGCTTTCTTT
NA	NA	TRBV15	TRBJ1-2	CATSRAAGMIDGYTF	TGTGCCACCAGCAGAGCGGCAGGGATGATCGATGGCTACACCTTC
NA	NA	TRBV6-5	TRBJ2-3	CASSYGLTTDTQYF	TGTGCCAGCAGTTATGGGCTTACCACAGATACGCAGTATTTT
NA	few	TRBV5-1	TRBJ1-1	CASSLEGGGVTEAFF	TGCGCCAGCAGCTTGGAAGGCGGGGGGGTGACTGAAGCTTTCTTT
NA	NA	TRBV7-9	TRBJ1-1	CASSSRGEQSTEAFF	TGTGCCAGCAGCTCCCGCGGGGAGCAATCCACTGAAGCTTTCTTT
NA	NA	TRBV19	TRBJ1-2	CASTPDRGDGYTF	TGTGCCAGTACCCCGGACCGGGGGGATGGCTACACCTTC
NA	NA	TRBV2	TRBJ1-2	CASTLGGEVDYGYTF	TGTGCCAGCACCCTGGGAGGTGAGGTGGACTATGGCTACACCTTC
NA	NA	TRBV27	TRBJ1-6	CASSFKLREAGSPLHF	TGTGCCAGCAGTTTTAAGCTGAGGGAGGCCGGTTCACCCCTCCACTTT
TRBD1	NA	TRBV2	TRBJ1-4	CASRPTGENEKLFF	TGTGCCAGCAGGCCTACAGGGGAAAATGAAAAACTGTTTTTT
TRBD1	NA	TRBV6-4	TRBJ2-3	CASSSGTEPTDTQYF	TGTGCCAGCAGCTCTGGGACAGAACCCACAGATACGCAGTATTTT